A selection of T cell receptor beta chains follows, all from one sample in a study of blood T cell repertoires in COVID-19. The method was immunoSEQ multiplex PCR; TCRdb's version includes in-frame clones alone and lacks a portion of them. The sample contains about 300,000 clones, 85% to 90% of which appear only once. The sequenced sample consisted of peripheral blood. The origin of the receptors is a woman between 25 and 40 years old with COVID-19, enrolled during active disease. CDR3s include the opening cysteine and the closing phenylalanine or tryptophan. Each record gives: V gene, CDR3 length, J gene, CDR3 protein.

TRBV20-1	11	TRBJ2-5	CSGGNEATQYF
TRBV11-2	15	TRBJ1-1	CASSTQGYMNTEAFF
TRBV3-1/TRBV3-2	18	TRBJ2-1	CASSQDSWWGTDYNEQFF
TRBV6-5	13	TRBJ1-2	CATLQPVSYGYTF
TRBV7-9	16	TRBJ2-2	CASSLLRGMNTGELFF
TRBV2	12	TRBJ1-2	CASSVRGSGYTF
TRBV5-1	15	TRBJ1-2	CASSLFWQGAHGYTF
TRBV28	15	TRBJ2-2	CASSFRGPRTGELFF
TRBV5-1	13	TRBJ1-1	CASSPWTATEAFF
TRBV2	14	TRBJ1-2	CASPDPGQTYGYTF
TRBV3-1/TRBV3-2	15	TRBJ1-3	CASSRGQGSGNTIYF
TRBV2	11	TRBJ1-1	CASDRAGQAFF
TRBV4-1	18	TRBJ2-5	CASSRALAGGHEQETQYF
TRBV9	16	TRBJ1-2	CASSTAEDRGKGGYTF
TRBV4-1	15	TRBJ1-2	CASSQGQGGFYGYTF
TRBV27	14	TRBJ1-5	CASSSGLLFQPQHF
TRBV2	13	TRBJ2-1	CASSGLAGNEQFF
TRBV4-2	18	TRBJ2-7	CASSHSGTGTRSSYEQYF
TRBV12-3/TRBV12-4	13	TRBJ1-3	CASSLGQMNTIYF
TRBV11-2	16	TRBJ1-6	CASSLDRPQGGSPLHF